This T cell receptor (beta chain) appears in the sequencing data of a study of brain T cells in children with intractable seizures. Only cases whose brain tissue showed the highest T cell transcript signatures were sequenced. Concerning this clone itself: Antigen: not known.

Findings and limits, study-wide: Among the top 50 brain clones were public and private clonotypes.

Here immunoSEQ multiplex PCR was the method, and the copy in TCRdb shows in-frame clones only, minus some. This sample has 5,000 or so clones, with about 92% found just once. This CDR3 has 13 amino acids. V was cut by 4 bases and J by 3 bases, with 9 bases left in between. Per germline, CDR1 SGHAT and CDR2 FQNNGV. The clonotype comes from a boy younger than two with focal cortical dysplasia and intractable seizures. Source: resected brain tissue, taken at surgery. V usage is TRBV11-2 and J usage is TRBJ1-2; D remains unclear. The CDR3 is CASSSTRHYGYTF. As DNA, the CDR3 is TGTGCCAGCAGCTCCACACGTCACTATGGCTACACCTTC.